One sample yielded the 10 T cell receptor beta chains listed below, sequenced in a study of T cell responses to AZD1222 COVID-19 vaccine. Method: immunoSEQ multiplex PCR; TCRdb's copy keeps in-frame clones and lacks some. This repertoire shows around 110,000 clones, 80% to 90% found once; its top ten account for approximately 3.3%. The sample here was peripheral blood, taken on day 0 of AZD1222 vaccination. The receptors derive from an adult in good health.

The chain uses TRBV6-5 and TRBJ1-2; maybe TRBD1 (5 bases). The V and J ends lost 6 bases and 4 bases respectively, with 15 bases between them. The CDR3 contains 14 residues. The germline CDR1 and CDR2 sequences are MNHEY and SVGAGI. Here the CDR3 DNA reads TGTGCCAGCAGCGCCCAGGGTGGTGGCTATGGCTACACCTTC. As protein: CASSAQGGGYGYTF.

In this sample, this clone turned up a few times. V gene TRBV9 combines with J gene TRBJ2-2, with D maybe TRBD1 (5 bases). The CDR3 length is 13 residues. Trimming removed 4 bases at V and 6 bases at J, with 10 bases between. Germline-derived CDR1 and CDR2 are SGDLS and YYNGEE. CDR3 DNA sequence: TGTGCCAGCAGCCCAGGGATCGCCGGGGAGCTGTTTTTT. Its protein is CASSPGIAGELFF.

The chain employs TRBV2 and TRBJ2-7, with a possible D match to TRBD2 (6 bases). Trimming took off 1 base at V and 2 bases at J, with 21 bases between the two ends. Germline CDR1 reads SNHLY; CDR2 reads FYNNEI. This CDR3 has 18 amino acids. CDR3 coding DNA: TGTGCCAGCAGTGAAGGGCTAGCGATGCTTAGTAGAACCTACGAGCAGTACTTC. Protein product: CASSEGLAMLSRTYEQYF.

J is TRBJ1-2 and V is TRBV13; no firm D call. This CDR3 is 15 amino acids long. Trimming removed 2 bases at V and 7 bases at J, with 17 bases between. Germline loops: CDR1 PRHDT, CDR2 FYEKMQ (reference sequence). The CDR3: CASSLRVGRDAGYTF. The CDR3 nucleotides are TGTGCCAGCAGCTTAAGAGTCGGGCGGGATGCTGGCTACACCTTC.

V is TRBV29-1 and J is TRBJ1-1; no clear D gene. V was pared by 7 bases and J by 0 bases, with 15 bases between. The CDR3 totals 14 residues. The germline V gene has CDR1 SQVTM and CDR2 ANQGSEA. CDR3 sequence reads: CSAGRQSMNTEAFF. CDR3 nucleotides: TGCAGCGCCGGGAGACAAAGCATGAACACTGAAGCTTTCTTT.

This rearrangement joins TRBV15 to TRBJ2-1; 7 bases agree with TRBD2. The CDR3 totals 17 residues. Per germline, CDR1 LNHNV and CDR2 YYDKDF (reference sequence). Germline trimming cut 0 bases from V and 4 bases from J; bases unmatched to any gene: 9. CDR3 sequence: CATSRDRGVSPYNEQFF. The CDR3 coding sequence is TGTGCCACCAGCAGAGATCGGGGGGTATCCCCGTACAATGAGCAGTTCTTC. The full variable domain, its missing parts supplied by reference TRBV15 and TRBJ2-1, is DAMVIQNPRYQVTQFGKPVTLSCSQTLNHNVMYWYQQKSSQAPKLLFHYYDKDFNNEADTPDNFQSRRPNTSFCFLDIRSPGLGDTAMYLCATSRDRGVSPYNEQFFGPGTRLTVL.

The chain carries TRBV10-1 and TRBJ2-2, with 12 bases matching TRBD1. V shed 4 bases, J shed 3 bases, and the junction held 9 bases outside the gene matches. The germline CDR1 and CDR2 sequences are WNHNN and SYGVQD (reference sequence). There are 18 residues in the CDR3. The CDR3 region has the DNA TGCGCCAGCAGTGGGGGGGACAGGGGGCTTTTGGACACCGGGGAGCTGTTTTTT. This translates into CASSGGDRGLLDTGELFF.

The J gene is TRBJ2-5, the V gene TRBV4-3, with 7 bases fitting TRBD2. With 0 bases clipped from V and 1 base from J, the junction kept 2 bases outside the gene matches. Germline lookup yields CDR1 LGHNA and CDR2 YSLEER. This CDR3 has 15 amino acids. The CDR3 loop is CASSQDPGGQETQYF. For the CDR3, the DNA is TGCGCCAGCAGCCAAGATCCGGGGGGCCAAGAGACCCAGTACTTC.

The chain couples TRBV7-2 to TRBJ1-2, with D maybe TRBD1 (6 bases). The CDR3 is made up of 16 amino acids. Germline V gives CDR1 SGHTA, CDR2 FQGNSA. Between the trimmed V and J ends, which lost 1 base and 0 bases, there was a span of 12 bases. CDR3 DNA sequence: TGTGCCAGCAGCTTAGTGGGGACACAAACTAACTATGGCTACACCTTC. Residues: CASSLVGTQTNYGYTF. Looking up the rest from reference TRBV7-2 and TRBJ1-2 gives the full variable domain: GAGVSQSPSNKVTEKGKDVELRCDPISGHTALYWYRQSLGQGLEFLIYFQGNSAPDKSGLPSDRFSAERTGGSVSTLTIQRTQQEDSAVYLCASSLVGTQTNYGYTFGSGTRLTVV.

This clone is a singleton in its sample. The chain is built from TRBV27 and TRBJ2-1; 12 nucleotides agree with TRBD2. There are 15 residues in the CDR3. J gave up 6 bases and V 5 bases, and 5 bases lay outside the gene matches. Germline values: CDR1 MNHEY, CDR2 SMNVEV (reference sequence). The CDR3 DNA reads TGTGCCAGCAGTACGGGACTAGCGGGCCGCAATGAGCAGTTCTTC. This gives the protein CASSTGLAGRNEQFF.